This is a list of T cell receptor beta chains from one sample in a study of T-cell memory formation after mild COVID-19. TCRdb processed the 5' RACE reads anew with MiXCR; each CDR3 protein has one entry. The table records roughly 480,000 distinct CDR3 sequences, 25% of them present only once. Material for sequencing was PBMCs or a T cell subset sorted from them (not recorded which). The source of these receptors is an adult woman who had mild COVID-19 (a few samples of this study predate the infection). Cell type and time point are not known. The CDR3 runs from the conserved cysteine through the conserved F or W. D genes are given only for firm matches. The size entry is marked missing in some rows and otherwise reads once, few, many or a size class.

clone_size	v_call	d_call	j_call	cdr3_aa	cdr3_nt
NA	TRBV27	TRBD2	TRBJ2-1	CASSFRLASRNEQFF	TGTGCCAGCAGTTTTCGACTAGCATCCCGGAATGAGCAGTTCTTC
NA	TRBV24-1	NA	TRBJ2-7	CATSRSGGFGEQYF	TGTGCCACCAGCCGATCCGGGGGTTTCGGCGAGCAGTACTTC
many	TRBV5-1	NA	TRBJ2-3	CASSLWGRSTDTQYF	TGCGCCAGCAGCTTGTGGGGAAGGAGCACAGATACGCAGTATTTT
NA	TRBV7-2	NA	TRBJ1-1	CASSLDRVTEAFF	TGTGCCAGCAGCTTAGACAGGGTCACTGAAGCTTTCTTT
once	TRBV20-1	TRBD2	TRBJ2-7	CSAPGTSGWGEQYF	TGCAGTGCTCCCGGGACTAGCGGGTGGGGCGAGCAGTACTTC
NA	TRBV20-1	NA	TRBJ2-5	CSAIGFLSETQYF	TGCAGTGCTATCGGTTTTTTATCAGAGACCCAGTACTTC
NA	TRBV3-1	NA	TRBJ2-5	CASSRWAQETQYF	TGTGCCAGCAGCCGGTGGGCCCAAGAGACCCAGTACTTC
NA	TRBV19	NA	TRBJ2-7	CASSPGTATLTYEQYF	TGTGCCAGTAGCCCCGGGACGGCTACCCTTACCTACGAGCAGTACTTC
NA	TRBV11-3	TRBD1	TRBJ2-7	CASSLATGTEQYF	TGTGCCAGCAGCTTAGCGACAGGGACCGAGCAGTACTTC
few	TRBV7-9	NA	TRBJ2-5	CASTQGKFQETQYF	TGTGCCAGCACCCAGGGGAAGTTCCAAGAGACCCAGTACTTC
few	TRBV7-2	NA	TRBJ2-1	CASGSRFRGRTYNEQFF	TGTGCCAGCGGGTCCCGATTTCGAGGGCGGACCTACAATGAGCAGTTCTTC
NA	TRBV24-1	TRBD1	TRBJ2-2	CATSPGQGRPGELFF	TGTGCCACCAGTCCGGGACAGGGTAGACCCGGGGAGCTGTTTTTT
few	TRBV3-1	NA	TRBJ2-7	CASSRGGSEQYF	TGTGCCAGCAGCCGTGGGGGGTCCGAGCAGTACTTC
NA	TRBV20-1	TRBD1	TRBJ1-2	CSAKGAVDRGGYTF	TGCAGTGCTAAAGGTGCCGTTGACAGGGGCGGCTACACCTTC
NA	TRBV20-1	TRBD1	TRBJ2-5	CSASFGTGGRETQYF	TGCAGTGCTAGCTTCGGGACAGGGGGTCGGGAGACCCAGTACTTC
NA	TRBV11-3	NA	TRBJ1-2	CASSLEGYDGYTF	TGTGCCAGCAGCTTAGAGGGGTACGATGGCTACACCTTC
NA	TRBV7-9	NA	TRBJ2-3	CASISGPHVRQYF	TGTGCCAGCATTTCTGGCCCTCACGTTAGGCAGTATTTT
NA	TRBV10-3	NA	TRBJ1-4	CAISADSENEKLFF	TGTGCCATCAGTGCCGACAGTGAGAATGAAAAACTGTTTTTT
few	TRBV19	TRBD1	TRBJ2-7	CASSIGRGHEQYF	TGTGCCAGTAGTATTGGCAGGGGGCACGAGCAGTACTTC
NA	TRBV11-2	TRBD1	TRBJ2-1	CASSLGTGGGYEQFF	TGTGCCAGCAGCCTGGGGACAGGGGGCGGGTATGAGCAGTTCTTC
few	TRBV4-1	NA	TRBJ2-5	CASSQSTYGGETQYF	TGCGCCAGCAGCCAATCCACTTACGGCGGGGAGACCCAGTACTTC
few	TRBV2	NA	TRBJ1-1	CASSDGRNTEAFF	TGTGCCAGCAGTGACGGTCGAAACACTGAAGCTTTCTTT
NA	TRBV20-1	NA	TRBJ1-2	CSATLPGERGYTF	TGCAGTGCTACCCTCCCAGGGGAACGGGGCTACACCTTC
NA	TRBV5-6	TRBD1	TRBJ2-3	CASSPLPGQGFADTQYF	TGTGCCAGCAGCCCACTCCCGGGACAGGGGTTTGCAGATACGCAGTATTTT
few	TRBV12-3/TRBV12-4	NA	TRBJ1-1	CASSKAASLETEAFF	TGTGCCAGCAGTAAAGCGGCCTCCTTGGAGACTGAAGCTTTCTTT
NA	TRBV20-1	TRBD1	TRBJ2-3	CSAQTGGGGDTQYF	TGCAGTGCCCAAACAGGGGGAGGTGGAGATACGCAGTATTTT
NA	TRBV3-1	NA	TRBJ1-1	CASSQERGYTEAFF	TGTGCCAGCAGCCAAGAACGGGGATACACTGAAGCTTTCTTT
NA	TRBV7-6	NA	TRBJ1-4	CASSEGSQGRANEKLFF	TGTGCCAGCAGCGAGGGGTCGCAGGGTCGGGCTAATGAAAAACTGTTTTTT
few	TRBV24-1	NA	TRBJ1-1	CATRTRSSTEAFF	TGTGCCACCAGGACCCGGAGTAGCACTGAAGCTTTCTTT
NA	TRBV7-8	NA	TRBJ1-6	CASSANPRGDSPLHF	TGTGCCAGCAGCGCCAACCCCAGAGGCGATTCACCCCTCCACTTT
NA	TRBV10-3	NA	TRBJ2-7	CATLQLQGSYEQYF	TGTGCCACCTTGCAATTACAGGGTTCCTACGAGCAGTACTTC
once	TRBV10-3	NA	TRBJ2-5	CVTTRGYQETQYF	TGTGTAACTACCCGGGGGTACCAAGAGACCCAGTACTTC
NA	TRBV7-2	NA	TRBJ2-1	CASSLVMGSSYNEQFF	TGTGCCAGCAGCTTAGTGATGGGGAGCTCCTACAATGAGCAGTTCTTC
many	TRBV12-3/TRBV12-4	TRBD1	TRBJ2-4	CASSSTGANIQYF	TGTGCCAGCAGCTCGACAGGGGCAAACATTCAGTACTTC
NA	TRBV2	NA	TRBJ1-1	CARGQAPTEAFF	TGTGCCCGGGGTCAGGCACCCACTGAAGCTTTCTTT
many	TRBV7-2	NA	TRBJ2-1	CASSLDRSTAYNEQFF	TGTGCCAGCAGCTTAGACAGGTCCACGGCCTACAATGAGCAGTTCTTC
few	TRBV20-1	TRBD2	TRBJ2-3	CSALAGGPTDTQYF	TGCAGTGCCCTAGCGGGAGGGCCCACAGATACGCAGTATTTT
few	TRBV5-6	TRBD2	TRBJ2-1	CASSDGTNYNEQFF	TGTGCCAGCAGCGACGGGACTAACTACAATGAGCAGTTCTTC
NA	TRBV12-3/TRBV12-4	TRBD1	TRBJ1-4	CASSLAGTAPYFF	TGTGCCAGCAGTTTAGCAGGGACAGCCCCCTATTTTTTT
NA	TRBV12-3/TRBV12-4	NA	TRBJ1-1	CASSARDFAEAFF	TGTGCCAGCAGTGCGAGGGATTTCGCTGAAGCTTTCTTT
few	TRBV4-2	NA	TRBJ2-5	CASSQDWGGETQYF	TGTGCCAGCAGCCAAGACTGGGGTGGGGAGACCCAGTACTTC
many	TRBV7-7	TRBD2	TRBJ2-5	CASSLATSAWETQYF	TGTGCTAGCAGCTTGGCGACTAGCGCTTGGGAGACCCAGTACTTC